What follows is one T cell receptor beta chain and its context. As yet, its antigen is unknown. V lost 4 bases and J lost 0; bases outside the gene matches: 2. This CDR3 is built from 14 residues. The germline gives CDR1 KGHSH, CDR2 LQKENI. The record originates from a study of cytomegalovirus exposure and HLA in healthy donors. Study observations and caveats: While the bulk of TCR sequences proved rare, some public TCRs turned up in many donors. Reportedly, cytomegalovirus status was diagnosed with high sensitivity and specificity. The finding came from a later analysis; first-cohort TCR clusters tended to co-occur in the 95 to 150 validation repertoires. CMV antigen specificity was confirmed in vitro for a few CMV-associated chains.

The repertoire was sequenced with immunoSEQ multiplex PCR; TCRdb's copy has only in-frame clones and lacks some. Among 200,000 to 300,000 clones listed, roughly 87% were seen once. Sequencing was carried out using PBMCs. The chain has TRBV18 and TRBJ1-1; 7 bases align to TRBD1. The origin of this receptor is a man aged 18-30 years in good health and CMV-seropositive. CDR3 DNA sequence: TGTGCCAGCTCACGGGGACAGATGAACACTGAAGCTTTCTTT. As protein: CASSRGQMNTEAFF.